The rows below give T cell receptor beta chains drawn from one sample of a study of blood T cells in healthy people across ages. TCRdb used MiXCR to reprocess the 5' RACE reads, holding one entry per CDR3 protein. Among about 1,800,000 distinct CDR3 sequences listed, 25% to 30% were seen once. Source material: blood. These receptors were collected from a woman between 25 and 40 years old in good health. The CDR3 runs from the conserved cysteine through the conserved F or W.

V gene,CDR3 protein
TRBV6-2/TRBV6-3,CASSFLRVAKNIQYF
TRBV4-1,CASSQDQGGLYSPLHF
TRBV2,CASSVQTNQSQHF
TRBV12-3/TRBV12-4,CASSLFSTEVQYF
TRBV6-1,CASSEWGIQETQYF
TRBV21-1,CASSGSRGWETQYF
TRBV5-5,CASTNRPGEHQETQYF
TRBV28,CASSPYYYRDRGTEAFF
TRBV18,CASSSTPQFSYNEQFF
TRBV6-5,CASSRGTRDTGELFF
TRBV19,CASSQGRPGDYEQYF
TRBV6-2/TRBV6-3,CAIGTANQPQHF
TRBV3-1,CASSPTPTGTYNEQFF
TRBV5-1,CASSWDAGAGELFF
TRBV18,CASSDGLAGGRADTQYF
TRBV20-1,CSATYGEGALNEQFF
TRBV20-1,CSARDFLGGMGNSPLHF
TRBV5-1,CASSLPGAVDSDTQYF
TRBV10-1,CASSEQGSAETQYF
TRBV12-3/TRBV12-4,CASSFQSSYNVQFF
TRBV12-3/TRBV12-4,CASSYAKPYYEQYF
TRBV2,CAGGRSSYEQYF
TRBV5-1,CASSFGSGGSSTDTQYF
TRBV29-1,CSVETGRGYTF
TRBV29-1,CSVGGRAWNEQFF
TRBV18,CASSRAGTETQYF
TRBV5-1,CASSRGQQPRQYF
TRBV20-1,CSVRSRGQGNTEAFF
TRBV7-9,CASSSRQVKETQYF
TRBV7-7,CASSLGEAGGEQFF
TRBV28,CASSLWGRDDCGYTF
TRBV15,CATSRDPPGLGAKLFF
TRBV25-1,CASTGGTGSGYTF
TRBV12-3/TRBV12-4,CASSAGGGELFF
TRBV5-1,CASSLAAGSSTDTQYF
TRBV5-1,CASSLDQTGGPYEQFF
TRBV5-1,CASSFGARGGEQYF
TRBV29-1,CSVKLAGADSEQYF
TRBV19,CASSIRSGRINNEQFF
TRBV7-2,CASIRDPSGTHEQFF
TRBV2,CASRKETDEQYF
TRBV7-9,CASSAAGTGGNTEAFF
TRBV5-1,CASRGPGNEQFF
TRBV18,CASSPPAGADTQYF
TRBV4-3,CASSQDQGADNEQFF
TRBV10-3,CAISEMRLAGSGELFF
TRBV4-1,CASSQVTGGAGETQYF
TRBV7-2,CASSRLGSGKETQYF
TRBV29-1,CSVAVNRGLNTEAFF